A single TCR beta chain is shown here with its context. Its antigen is as yet unknown. Pooled together were second doses at about 4 or about 12 weeks. Profiling relied on immunoSEQ multiplex PCR, and the TCRdb table lists in-frame clones only, not all of them. The sample lists about 120,000 clones; 87% were seen once. The data originate from a study of T cell responses to AZD1222 COVID-19 vaccine. The V and J ends lost 0 bases and 13 bases respectively, with 15 bases between them. The CDR3 has 13 amino acids. CDR1 is SGHAT, CDR2 FQNNGV, per germline. Study-wide results and limits: Donors skewed white British and female; clonal diversity was possibly underestimated.

The sample was peripheral blood, taken 28 days after the second AZD1222 dose. The TCR was taken from an adult who received the AZD1222 COVID-19 vaccine. The chain has TRBV11-2 and TRBJ1-2; D not certain. CDR3 residues: CASSLDSGRGSTF. The DNA for the CDR3 is TGTGCCAGCAGCTTAGATTCCGGGCGGGGAAGCACCTTC.